This entry lists 24 T cell receptor beta chains sequenced from one sample in a study of T cells in localized non-small cell lung cancer. TCRdb's table, derived via immunoSEQ multiplex PCR, lists solely in-frame clones and lacks some. The sample has around 41,000 clones, roughly 83% seen once. Source: PBMCs, taken before any cancer treatment. The origin of the receptors is a man aged 35 to 69 with stage II lung adenocarcinoma.

The V gene is TRBV10-2, the J gene TRBJ2-7; tentative D call: TRBD1 (5 bases). There are 13 residues in the CDR3. From germline, CDR1 is WSHSY and CDR2 SAAADI. V was trimmed by 7 bases and J by 2 bases, leaving 12 bases between them. The CDR3 DNA sequence: TGCGCCAGCACTACACAGGTAACCTACGAGCAGTACTTC. This translates into CASTTQVTYEQYF.

This chain connects TRBV5-1 to TRBJ1-1; weak D call: TRBD1 (5 bases). CDR3 length: 14 amino acids. The germline V and J ends were trimmed by 5 bases and 0 bases, with 11 bases remaining between them. Germline V gene sequence: CDR1 SGHRS, CDR2 YFSETQ. The CDR3 region is CASRKTGLNTEAFF. The CDR3 DNA reads TGCGCCAGCAGAAAAACAGGACTGAACACTGAAGCTTTCTTT.

The chain is built from TRBV20-1 and TRBJ1-1; possibly TRBD1 for D (5 bases). V dropped 6 bases and J dropped 6 bases, with 11 bases sitting between them. This CDR3 is built from 11 residues. In germline, CDR1 is DFQATT, CDR2 SNEGSKA (reference sequence). The CDR3, as DNA: TGCAGTGCGTGGGACGAGGCTGAAGCTTTCTTT. Translating gives CSAWDEAEAFF.

The CDR3 loop is CASGLSGGGNEQYF. In nucleotides, the CDR3 is TGTGCCAGCGGGCTTAGCGGGGGGGGAAACGAGCAGTACTTC. The chain has TRBV6-1 and TRBJ2-7; 11 nucleotides line up with TRBD2. This CDR3 comprises 14 residues. The germline V gene encodes CDR1 MNHNS and CDR2 SASEGT. The junction had 8 bases not matched to a gene; V was cut back by 8 bases and J by 5 bases.

CDR3 bases: TGCGCCAGCAGCCTTGTAAGGGGGAGCTCCTACAATGAGCAGTTCTTC. Protein product: CASSLVRGSSYNEQFF. The chain carries TRBV4-1 and TRBJ2-1; TRBD1 might be the D (6 bases). The CDR3 has 16 amino acids. Deletions cut 4 bases from V and 0 bases from J, with 13 bases between. Germline assignment: CDR1 MGHRA and CDR2 YSYEKL.

This clone has only one observation. The V and J genes are TRBV28 and TRBJ2-1; TRBD1 matches 9 bases. CDR3 length: 15 amino acids. V shed 4 bases and J 6 bases; nucleotides not matched to a gene: 7. Germline V CDR1 and CDR2: MDHEN, SYDVKM. CDR3 DNA: TGTGCCAGCAGTTCCTCGGGACAGGGAAGCAATGAGCAGTTCTTC. Amino acids: CASSSSGQGSNEQFF.

Only one count was recorded for this clone. This chain connects TRBV5-1 to TRBJ2-3, with TRBD2 matching over 10 bases. After removal of 5 bases from V and 2 bases from J, the junction contained 11 bases not matched to a gene. This CDR3 spans 17 amino acids. Germline V gene data show CDR1 as SGHRS and CDR2 as YFSETQ. The CDR3 nucleotides are TGCGCCAGCAGAAGGACTAGCGGAGACTCGTACACAGATACGCAGTATTTT. Protein sequence: CASRRTSGDSYTDTQYF.

In regard to this clone: Other nucleotide sequences in the sample specify the same CDR3. This rearrangement joins TRBV7-2 to TRBJ2-2; D is unresolved. Germline CDR1 is SGHTA and CDR2 is FQGNSA. V was clipped by 3 bases and J by 2 bases, with 1 base between them. The CDR3 sequence is 12 residues long. The chain's CDR3 is CASSFNTGELFF. Written as DNA, the CDR3 is TGTGCCAGCAGCTTCAACACCGGGGAGCTGTTTTTT.

The chain links TRBV6-5 to TRBJ1-1; D gene ambiguous. This CDR3 has 15 amino acids. V lost 0 bases to trimming and J lost 0 bases, with 8 bases between them. Germline V gene sequence: CDR1 MNHEY, CDR2 SVGAGI. The CDR3 nucleotides are TGTGCCAGCAGTTACTCGAAGAATCTGAACACTGAAGCTTTCTTT. Translated, it gives CASSYSKNLNTEAFF.

The rearrangement links TRBV27 to TRBJ2-5; 12 nucleotides match TRBD2. The V gene's germline CDR1 is MNHEY and CDR2 SMNVEV (reference sequence). The CDR3 totals 17 residues. V lost 3 bases to trimming and J lost 5 bases; unmatched junction nucleotides: 10. The CDR3 spells CASSFLGSSGGAETQYF. Written as DNA, the CDR3 is TGTGCCAGCAGTTTCCTGGGGTCTAGCGGGGGGGCGGAGACCCAGTACTTC.

The CDR3 DNA is TGTGCCAGCAGTACCGGGACAGGGGTCGGGACCCAGTACTTC. Its protein product is CASSTGTGVGTQYF. The J gene is TRBJ2-5, the V gene TRBV6-5, with 10 bases matching TRBD1. Germline assignment: CDR1 MNHEY and CDR2 SVGAGI. After removal of 5 bases from V and 7 bases from J, the junction contained 7 bases not matched to a gene. The CDR3 consists of 14 residues.

This chain links TRBV19 with TRBJ1-5; 9 nucleotides line up with TRBD1. V lost 7 bases to trimming and J lost 7 bases; unmatched junction nucleotides: 11. The CDR3 is 15 residues long. Per the germline V gene, CDR1 is LNHDA and CDR2 is SQIVND (reference sequence). The CDR3 coding sequence is TGTGCCAGTATCGGGGACAGGGACGGCAGGCAGCCCCAGCATTTT. It translates to CASIGDRDGRQPQHF.

The V call is TRBV5-4, the J call TRBJ2-3, with 7 bases aligning to TRBD1. Germline CDR1 SGHNT, CDR2 YYREEE (reference sequence). Trimming at V came to 4 bases and at J to 2 bases, leaving 7 bases not matched to a gene. CDR3 length: 15 amino acids. The CDR3 bases are TGTGCCAGCAGCCAGGGGGATCTCCACACAGATACGCAGTATTTT. Protein sequence: CASSQGDLHTDTQYF.

J is TRBJ1-1 and V is TRBV27; D is perhaps TRBD1 (6 bases). Trimming shortened V by 5 bases and J by 1 base, and 14 bases separated the two germline ends. The CDR3 has 15 amino acids. Germline V CDR1 and CDR2: MNHEY, SMNVEV (reference sequence). The CDR3 region has the DNA TGTGCCAGCAGTCCACTGGACAGTTCGAACACTGAAGCTTTCTTT. Its protein is CASSPLDSSNTEAFF.

This chain uses TRBV1 with TRBJ2-3; the table's D gene call, TRBD2, was not cross checked with the DNA. TRBV1 is reported as a pseudogene. CDR3 length equals 13 residues. For the CDR3, the DNA is TGCACCAGCATCCCTAAGTTGTCAGATACGCAGTATTTT. Its translation is CTSIPKLSDTQYF.

This clone appeared once. This sequence joins TRBV27 and TRBJ1-2; D call uncertain. The CDR3 covers 15 residues. Deletions cut 6 bases from V and 0 bases from J, with 14 bases between. The germline V gene has CDR1 MNHEY and CDR2 SMNVEV (reference sequence). The CDR3: CASSLDGRTNYGYTF. The CDR3 DNA sequence: TGTGCCAGCAGCCTGGACGGCAGAACTAACTATGGCTACACCTTC.

The V and J genes are TRBV7-2 and TRBJ2-5; unclear D gene. V was trimmed by 5 bases and J by 8 bases, leaving 15 bases between them. Germline CDR1 reads SGHTA; CDR2 reads FQGNSA. This CDR3 has 13 amino acids. In nucleotides, the CDR3 is TGTGCCAGCAGCATTGGTCCCCGGAGAACCCAGTACTTC. It yields the protein CASSIGPRRTQYF.

This clone is a singleton in its sample. The chain links TRBV28 to TRBJ2-1; 7 bases line up with TRBD1. The CDR3 runs to 14 residues. V was pared by 3 bases and J by 6 bases, with 5 bases of the junction left unmatched. Germline lookup yields CDR1 MDHEN and CDR2 SYDVKM. CDR3 residues: CASSFFGQVNEQFF. The DNA for the CDR3 is TGTGCCAGCAGTTTTTTTGGACAGGTCAATGAGCAGTTCTTC.

This chain connects TRBV27 to TRBJ2-2; 8 nucleotides agree with TRBD1. With V trimmed by 3 bases and J by 4 bases, 7 bases remained unmatched. The CDR3 has 16 residues. Germline CDR1 and CDR2: MNHEY and SMNVEV (reference sequence). The DNA of the CDR3 is TGTGCCAGCAGTTTTTGGCAGGGGGCTCTCACCGGGGAGCTGTTTTTT. Protein product: CASSFWQGALTGELFF.

V gene TRBV7-8 combines with J gene TRBJ2-5; TRBD1 might be the D (6 bases). This CDR3 comprises 16 residues. The germline gives CDR1 SGHVS, CDR2 FQNEAQ. V was clipped by 2 bases and J by 4 bases, with 17 bases between them. The CDR3 DNA reads TGTGCCAGCAGCTTACTCCCCCAGTCAGGGGTAGAGACCCAGTACTTC. This encodes CASSLLPQSGVETQYF.

This chain joins TRBV28 and TRBJ1-5; D may be TRBD1 (6 bases). CDR3 length: 13 residues. Germline V gives CDR1 MDHEN, CDR2 SYDVKM. Trimming shortened V by 5 bases and J by 4 bases, and 9 bases separated the two germline ends. DNA for the CDR3: TGTGCCAGCAGTAGGGGGTTTAATCAGCCCCAGCATTTT. Residues: CASSRGFNQPQHF.

The V and J genes are TRBV6-5 and TRBJ1-2; D unclear. Germline loops: CDR1 MNHEY, CDR2 SVGAGI. Between the trimmed V and J ends, which lost 4 bases and 6 bases, there was a span of 15 bases. The CDR3 has 14 residues. CDR3 bases: TGTGCCAGCAGTTCGATCCGGGAGTCCCATGGCTACACCTTC. The encoded protein is CASSSIRESHGYTF.

This chain uses TRBV19 with TRBJ1-1; unclear D gene. Germline loops: CDR1 LNHDA, CDR2 SQIVND (reference sequence). The V end was cut by 6 bases, the J end by 0 bases, with 11 bases between. The CDR3 length is 14 residues. The CDR3 reads CASRVDIMNTEAFF. In DNA form, the CDR3 reads TGTGCCAGTAGGGTTGATATCATGAACACTGAAGCTTTCTTT.

The genes are TRBV7-8 and TRBJ2-5; 7 nucleotides match TRBD1. The CDR3 is made up of 16 amino acids. Germline V CDR1 and CDR2: SGHVS, FQNEAQ. The V and J ends lost 5 bases and 0 bases, in that order; junction bases with no gene match: 9. The CDR3 DNA reads as TGTGCCAGCAGCCCTACGGGACAGTCGTACCAAGAGACCCAGTACTTC. Translating it yields CASSPTGQSYQETQYF.